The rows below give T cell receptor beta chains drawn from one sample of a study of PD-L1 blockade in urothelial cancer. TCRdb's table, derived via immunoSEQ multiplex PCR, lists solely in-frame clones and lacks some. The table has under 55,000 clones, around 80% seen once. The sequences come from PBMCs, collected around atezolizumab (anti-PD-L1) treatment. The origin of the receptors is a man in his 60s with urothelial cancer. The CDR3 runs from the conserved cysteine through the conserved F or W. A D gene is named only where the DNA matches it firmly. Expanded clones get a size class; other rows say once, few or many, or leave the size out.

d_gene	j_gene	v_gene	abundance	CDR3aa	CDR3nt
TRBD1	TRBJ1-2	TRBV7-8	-	CASSLGGQGARYGYTF	TGTGCCAGCAGCTTAGGCGGTCAGGGGGCGCGTTACGGCTACACCTTC
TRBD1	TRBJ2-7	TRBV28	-	CASSLTGGRDEQYF	TGTGCCAGCAGTTTGACAGGGGGTAGGGACGAGCAGTACTTC
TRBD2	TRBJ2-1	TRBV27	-	CASSQIAGGNYNEQFF	TGTGCCAGCAGTCAAATAGCGGGAGGAAATTACAATGAGCAGTTCTTC
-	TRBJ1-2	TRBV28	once	CANRGQNYGYTF	TGTGCCAACCGCGGACAGAACTATGGCTACACCTTC
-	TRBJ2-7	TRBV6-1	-	CASSPGVTYEQYF	TGTGCCAGCAGTCCGGGGGTAACCTACGAGCAGTACTTC
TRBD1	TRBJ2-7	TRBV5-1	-	CASSLGQNYEQYF	TGCGCCAGCAGCCTGGGACAGAACTACGAGCAGTACTTC
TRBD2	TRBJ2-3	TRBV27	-	CASSPRTSGIRDTQYF	TGTGCCAGCAGTCCCCGGACTAGCGGGATTAGGGATACGCAGTATTTT
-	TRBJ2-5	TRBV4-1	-	CASSQYSKETQYF	TGCGCCAGCAGCCAATACTCCAAAGAGACCCAGTACTTC
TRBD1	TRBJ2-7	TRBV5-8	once	CASSRTGRYEQYF	TGTGCCAGCAGTAGGACAGGGCGGTACGAGCAGTACTTC
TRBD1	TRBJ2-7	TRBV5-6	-	CASSSLDRGHEQYF	TGTGCCAGCAGCTCTTTGGACAGGGGGCACGAGCAGTACTTC
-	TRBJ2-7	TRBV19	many	CASSTTGGAGGEQYF	TGTGCCAGTAGTACAACAGGGGGAGCGGGAGGCGAGCAGTACTTC
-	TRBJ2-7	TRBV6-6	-	CASSYFEFYEQYF	TGTGCCAGCAGTTACTTTGAGTTCTACGAGCAGTACTTC
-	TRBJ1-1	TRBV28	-	CASSQTVNTEAFF	TGTGCCAGCAGCCAGACAGTGAACACTGAAGCTTTCTTT
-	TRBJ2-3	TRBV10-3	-	CAISEPPGEGGTDTQYF	TGTGCCATCAGTGAGCCCCCAGGGGAGGGAGGCACAGATACGCAGTATTTT
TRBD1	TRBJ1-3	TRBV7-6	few	CASSNDRGGFNTIYF	TGTGCCAGCAGCAACGACAGGGGAGGATTCAACACCATATATTTT
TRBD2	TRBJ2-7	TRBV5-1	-	CASSISGRAYEQYF	TGCGCCAGCAGCATAAGCGGGAGAGCATACGAGCAGTACTTC
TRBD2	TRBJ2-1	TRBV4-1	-	CASSQTLAGVYIEQFF	TGCGCCAGCAGCCAAACACTAGCGGGAGTTTACATTGAGCAGTTCTTC
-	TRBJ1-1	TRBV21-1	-	CASSKGSQGNMNTEAFF	TGTGCCAGCAGCAAAGGAAGCCAGGGGAACATGAACACTGAAGCTTTCTTT
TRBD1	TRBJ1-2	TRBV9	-	CASSSGGGYTF	TGTGCCAGCAGCTCAGGGGGCGGCTACACCTTC
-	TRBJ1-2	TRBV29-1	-	CSVNQGPYGYTF	TGCAGCGTTAATCAGGGTCCCTATGGCTACACCTTC
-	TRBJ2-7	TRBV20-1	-	CSANRTAEQYF	TGCAGTGCTAACAGGACAGCCGAGCAGTACTTC
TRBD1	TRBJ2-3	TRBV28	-	CASSPPDRVTDTQYF	TGTGCCAGCAGTCCCCCCGACAGGGTCACAGATACGCAGTATTTT
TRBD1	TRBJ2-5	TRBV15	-	CATSRGDSQETQYF	TGTGCCACCAGCAGAGGGGACAGCCAAGAGACCCAGTACTTC
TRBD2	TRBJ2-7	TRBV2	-	CASSESSGMGEQYF	TGTGCCAGCAGTGAATCTAGCGGGATGGGTGAGCAGTACTTC
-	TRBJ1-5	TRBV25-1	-	CASSGAGFNQPQHF	TGTGCCAGCAGTGGCGCAGGTTTTAATCAGCCCCAGCATTTT
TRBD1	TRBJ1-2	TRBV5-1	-	CASSSPDRASYGYTF	TGCGCCAGCAGCTCGCCGGACAGGGCAAGCTATGGCTACACCTTC
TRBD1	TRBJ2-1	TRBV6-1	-	CATQTGQGYEQFF	TGTGCCACCCAAACGGGACAGGGATATGAGCAGTTCTTC
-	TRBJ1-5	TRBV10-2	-	CASSGQGISNQPQHF	TGCGCCAGCAGTGGACAAGGAATTAGCAATCAGCCCCAGCATTTT
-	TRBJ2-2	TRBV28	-	CASNLAGAKTGELFF	TGTGCCAGCAATTTGGCTGGAGCTAAGACCGGGGAGCTGTTTTTT
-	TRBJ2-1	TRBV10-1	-	CASRSSSYNEQFF	TGCGCCAGCAGGAGTAGCTCCTACAATGAGCAGTTCTTC
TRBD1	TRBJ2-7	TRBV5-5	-	CASSLAGTDSYEQYF	TGTGCCAGCAGCTTGGCCGGGACAGATTCCTACGAGCAGTACTTC
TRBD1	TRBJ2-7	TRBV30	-	CAWRTGGHYEQYF	TGTGCCTGGAGGACAGGGGGGCACTACGAGCAGTACTTC
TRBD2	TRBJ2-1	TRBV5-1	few	CASSLGLRGGNNEQFF	TGCGCCAGCAGCTTGGGCCTTCGCGGGGGAAACAATGAGCAGTTCTTC
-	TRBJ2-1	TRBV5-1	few	CASSSQSGISVYEQFF	TGCGCCAGCAGCTCACAGTCGGGGATAAGCGTGTATGAGCAGTTCTTC
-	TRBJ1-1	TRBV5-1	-	CASSSVGPPSTEAFF	TGCGCCAGCAGCTCTGTGGGGCCGCCCAGCACTGAAGCTTTCTTT
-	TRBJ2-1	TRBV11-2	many	CASSLGLAEDNEQFF	TGTGCCAGCAGCTTAGGTTTAGCGGAGGACAATGAGCAGTTCTTC
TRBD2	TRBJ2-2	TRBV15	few	CATSREAGTNTGELFF	TGTGCCACCAGCAGAGAAGCGGGGACGAACACCGGGGAGCTGTTTTTT
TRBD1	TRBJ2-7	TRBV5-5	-	CASSSGQGGSYEQYF	TGTGCCAGCAGCTCCGGACAGGGTGGCTCCTACGAGCAGTACTTC
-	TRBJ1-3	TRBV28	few	CASSSDRSGNTIYF	TGTGCCAGCAGTTCCGACAGGAGCGGAAACACCATATATTTT
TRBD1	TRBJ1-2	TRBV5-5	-	CASSLGQGGGYTF	TGTGCCAGCAGCTTGGGACAGGGGGGAGGCTACACCTTC
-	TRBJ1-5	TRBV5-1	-	CASSVDINQPQHF	TGCGCCAGCAGCGTGGACATCAATCAGCCCCAGCATTTT
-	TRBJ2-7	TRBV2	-	CASGGGPGQPKEQYF	TGTGCCAGCGGGGGGGGTCCGGGACAACCTAAAGAGCAGTACTTC
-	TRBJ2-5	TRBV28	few	CASSPGSQETQYF	TGTGCCAGCAGCCCAGGGTCCCAAGAGACCCAGTACTTC
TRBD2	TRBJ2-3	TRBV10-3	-	CAISRTSGSATDTQYF	TGTGCCATCAGTCGGACTAGCGGGAGCGCCACAGATACGCAGTATTTT
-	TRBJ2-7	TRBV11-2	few	CASSRASGPRYEQYF	TGTGCCAGCAGCCGGGCCAGCGGGCCCCGCTACGAGCAGTACTTC
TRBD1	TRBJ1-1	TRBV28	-	CASSINRGRTGEAFF	TGTGCCAGCAGTATCAACAGGGGGCGGACGGGTGAAGCTTTCTTT
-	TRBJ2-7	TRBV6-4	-	CASSEAAPYEQYF	TGTGCCAGCAGTGAGGCGGCTCCCTACGAGCAGTACTTC
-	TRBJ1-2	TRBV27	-	CASSLEGVGYGYTF	TGTGCCAGCAGTTTAGAGGGAGTCGGCTATGGCTACACCTTC
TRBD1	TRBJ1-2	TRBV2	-	CASSGQGFNYGYTF	TGTGCCAGCAGTGGACAGGGGTTCAACTATGGCTACACCTTC
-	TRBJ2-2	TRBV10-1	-	CASSESGTHGPRELFF	TGCGCCAGCAGTGAGTCCGGGACACACGGTCCCCGGGAGCTGTTTTTT
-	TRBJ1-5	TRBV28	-	CATMPLDRRSNQPQHF	TGTGCCACCATGCCCCTTGACAGGCGAAGCAATCAGCCCCAGCATTTT